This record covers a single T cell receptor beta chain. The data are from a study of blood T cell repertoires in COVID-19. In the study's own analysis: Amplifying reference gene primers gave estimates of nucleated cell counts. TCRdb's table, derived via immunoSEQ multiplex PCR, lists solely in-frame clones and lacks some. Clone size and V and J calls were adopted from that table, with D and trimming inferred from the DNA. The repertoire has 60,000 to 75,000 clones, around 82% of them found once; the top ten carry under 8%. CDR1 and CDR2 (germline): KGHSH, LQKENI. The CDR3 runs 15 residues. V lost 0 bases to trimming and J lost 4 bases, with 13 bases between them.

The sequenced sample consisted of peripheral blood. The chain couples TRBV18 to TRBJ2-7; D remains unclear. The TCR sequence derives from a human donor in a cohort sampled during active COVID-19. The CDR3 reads CASSPPGSLRYEQYF. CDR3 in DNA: TGTGCCAGCTCACCACCGGGCTCCCTTAGATACGAGCAGTACTTC. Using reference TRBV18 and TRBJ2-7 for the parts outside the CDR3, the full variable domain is NAGVMQNPRHLVRRRGQEARLRCSPMKGHSHVYWYRQLPEEGLKFMVYLQKENIIDESGMPKERFSAEFPKEGPSILRIQQVVRGDSAAYFCASSPPGSLRYEQYFGPGTRLTVT.